The rows below give T cell receptor beta chains drawn from one sample of a study of response to subunit inactivated influenza vaccine. MiXCR, applied by TCRdb to the RT-PCR reads, yields one record per CDR3 protein. Found here are 550,000 to 600,000 distinct CDR3 sequences, about 11% of them singletons; the top ten hold 10%. The sequences come from PBMCs from blood, collected on the day of vaccination. The receptor set was obtained from a man aged 50 or older who received an inactivated influenza vaccine. CDR3s include the opening cysteine and the closing phenylalanine or tryptophan. A clone size is listed for some rows: how often the clone was seen (once, few, many), or a class if it is expanded.

v_gene: TRBV12-3/TRBV12-4
abundance: few
j_gene: TRBJ1-2
CDR3aa: CASNQPRSRDRGDYGYTF

v_gene: TRBV7-9
abundance: .
j_gene: TRBJ2-3
CDR3aa: CASSVNVGPPHTQYF

v_gene: TRBV5-6
abundance: many
j_gene: TRBJ2-1
CDR3aa: CASSPWTSYNEQFF

v_gene: TRBV18
abundance: few
j_gene: TRBJ1-2
CDR3aa: CASSPPTTGNYGYTF

v_gene: TRBV5-1
abundance: few
j_gene: TRBJ2-3
CDR3aa: CASSAGTDTSTDTQYF

v_gene: TRBV10-3
abundance: .
j_gene: TRBJ1-1
CDR3aa: CAISGETGWETEAFF

v_gene: TRBV7-2
abundance: few
j_gene: TRBJ2-5
CDR3aa: CASSSLGRKETQYF

v_gene: TRBV10-3
abundance: few
j_gene: TRBJ2-5
CDR3aa: CAISESPGQIQETQYF

v_gene: TRBV4-1
abundance: .
j_gene: TRBJ2-4
CDR3aa: CASSPGRASGMDIQYF

v_gene: TRBV4-2
abundance: .
j_gene: TRBJ2-7
CDR3aa: CASSQGDTGTYEQYF

v_gene: TRBV5-1
abundance: few
j_gene: TRBJ2-3
CDR3aa: CASSWTGQSTDTQYF

v_gene: TRBV10-3
abundance: .
j_gene: TRBJ2-7
CDR3aa: CAIEDNSYEQYF

v_gene: TRBV20-1
abundance: .
j_gene: TRBJ2-7
CDR3aa: CSARDLQGPYEQYF

v_gene: TRBV12-3/TRBV12-4
abundance: .
j_gene: TRBJ1-2
CDR3aa: CASSQTPAQGGYTF

v_gene: TRBV6-2/TRBV6-3
abundance: many
j_gene: TRBJ1-5
CDR3aa: CASSYHGTRDSNQPQHF

v_gene: TRBV12-3/TRBV12-4
abundance: few
j_gene: TRBJ2-5
CDR3aa: CASSLGRGPWETQYF

v_gene: TRBV5-1
abundance: few
j_gene: TRBJ2-1
CDR3aa: CASSSGREQFF

v_gene: TRBV10-3
abundance: few
j_gene: TRBJ2-1
CDR3aa: CAISEDRRTPYNEQFF

v_gene: TRBV4-3
abundance: .
j_gene: TRBJ2-4
CDR3aa: CASSQDWGQGYIQYF

v_gene: TRBV9
abundance: .
j_gene: TRBJ2-1
CDR3aa: CASSKGQGGYNEQFF

v_gene: TRBV10-3
abundance: many
j_gene: TRBJ2-7
CDR3aa: CAISESSGKTGGEQYF

v_gene: TRBV29-1
abundance: many
j_gene: TRBJ2-7
CDR3aa: CSVAGQVPYEQYF

v_gene: TRBV7-7
abundance: few
j_gene: TRBJ2-5
CDR3aa: CASSLAGALPPETQYF

v_gene: TRBV12-3/TRBV12-4
abundance: .
j_gene: TRBJ2-5
CDR3aa: CASSLAGAAETQYF

v_gene: TRBV4-1
abundance: .
j_gene: TRBJ1-6
CDR3aa: CASSQAYHRGNSPLHF

v_gene: TRBV7-2
abundance: .
j_gene: TRBJ2-2
CDR3aa: CASSPKNTGELFF

v_gene: TRBV12-3/TRBV12-4
abundance: .
j_gene: TRBJ2-7
CDR3aa: CASSFSQTYEQYF

v_gene: TRBV20-1
abundance: .
j_gene: TRBJ2-1
CDR3aa: CSARDLAGSSYNEQFF

v_gene: TRBV4-3
abundance: .
j_gene: TRBJ2-7
CDR3aa: CASSQDSHGTVPYEQYF

v_gene: TRBV7-9
abundance: few
j_gene: TRBJ2-7
CDR3aa: CASSFGQNEQYF

v_gene: TRBV29-1
abundance: .
j_gene: TRBJ2-7
CDR3aa: CSVEKLAGATHEQYF

v_gene: TRBV7-8
abundance: .
j_gene: TRBJ2-1
CDR3aa: CASSPTVRNNEQFF

v_gene: TRBV19
abundance: few
j_gene: TRBJ1-1
CDR3aa: CASSRRQGATTYTEAFF

v_gene: TRBV2
abundance: .
j_gene: TRBJ2-3
CDR3aa: CASSDEAGNTDTQYF

v_gene: TRBV6-5
abundance: .
j_gene: TRBJ1-1
CDR3aa: CASSYVGVEAEAFF

v_gene: TRBV20-1
abundance: many
j_gene: TRBJ2-1
CDR3aa: CSASGGKSYNEQFF

v_gene: TRBV11-2
abundance: few
j_gene: TRBJ2-2
CDR3aa: CASSLVGGRVTGELFF

v_gene: TRBV7-2
abundance: .
j_gene: TRBJ2-6
CDR3aa: CASSLARERAISAGANVLTF

v_gene: TRBV4-1
abundance: .
j_gene: TRBJ2-2
CDR3aa: CASSQLAVALANTGELFF

v_gene: TRBV7-8
abundance: .
j_gene: TRBJ2-1
CDR3aa: CASRGTSFEQFF

v_gene: TRBV7-9
abundance: .
j_gene: TRBJ2-5
CDR3aa: CASMGGSEETQYF

v_gene: TRBV4-1
abundance: .
j_gene: TRBJ2-7
CDR3aa: CASSQETGINEQYF

v_gene: TRBV4-1
abundance: .
j_gene: TRBJ2-3
CDR3aa: CASSQDYPSVDTQYF